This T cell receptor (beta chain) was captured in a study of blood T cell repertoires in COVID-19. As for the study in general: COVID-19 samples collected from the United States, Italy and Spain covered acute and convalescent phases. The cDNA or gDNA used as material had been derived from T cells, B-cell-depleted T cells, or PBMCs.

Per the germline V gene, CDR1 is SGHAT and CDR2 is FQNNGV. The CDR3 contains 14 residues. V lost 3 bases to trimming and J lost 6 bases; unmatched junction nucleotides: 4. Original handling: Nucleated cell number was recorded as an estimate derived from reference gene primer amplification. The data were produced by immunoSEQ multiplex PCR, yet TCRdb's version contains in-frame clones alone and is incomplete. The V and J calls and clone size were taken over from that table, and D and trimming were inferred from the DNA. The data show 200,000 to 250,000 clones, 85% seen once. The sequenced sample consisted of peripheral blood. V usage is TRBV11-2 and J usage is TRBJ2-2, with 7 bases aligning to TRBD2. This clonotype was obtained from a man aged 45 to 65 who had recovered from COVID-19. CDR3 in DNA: TGTGCCAGCAGCTTTGGGAGGGCCCCCGGGGAGCTGTTTTTT. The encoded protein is CASSFGRAPGELFF.